Listed below are T cell receptor beta chains from one sample, sequenced in a study of cytomegalovirus exposure and HLA in healthy donors. Clones were sequenced by immunoSEQ multiplex PCR, and TCRdb holds only the in-frame ones, with some missing. The repertoire holds about 49,000 clones, around nine tenths seen once, with 1.4% in the top ten. Source material: PBMCs. These receptors originate from a man younger than 30 in good health and CMV-seronegative. Both conserved end residues are part of each CDR3. Each record gives: J gene, V gene, CDR3 protein.

>TRBJ2-3|TRBV5-4
CASSLVLAGPDTQYF
>TRBJ1-3|TRBV21-1
CASSKPTGRGTIYF
>TRBJ2-1|TRBV2
CASRSRVSYAFF
>TRBJ2-7|TRBV10-1
CASLSGSRVPYEQYF
>TRBJ1-2|TRBV5-1
CASSLKTGGRYTF
>TRBJ2-4|TRBV14
CASSQLAGGNIQYF
>TRBJ2-1|TRBV5-1
CASSPAGGVNEQFF
>TRBJ2-1|TRBV2
CASQAGEVEQFF
>TRBJ2-1|TRBV10-1
CASSRTSKDEQFF
>TRBJ1-1|TRBV2
CASSRNTEAFF
>TRBJ2-5|TRBV5-4
CASSLEHKTRGETQYF